This T cell receptor beta chain came from a study of shared clonotypes between healthy human individuals. Study as a whole: Per-donor plates numbered three CD4 naive, three CD4 memory, two CD8 naive and one CD8 memory.

The CDR3 covers 15 residues. The ends were cut back, 5 bases at V and 4 bases at J, with 17 bases in the middle. The germline CDR1 and CDR2 sequences are MGHDK and SYGVNS. Overall study findings and caveats: Sequencing depth was predicted to influence how clonotypes are shared among donors.

CCR7-negative CD45RA+ TemRA cells were pooled with CD45RO+ cells for CD8 memory. Clones were read by immunoSEQ multiplex PCR, and TCRdb kept only the in-frame ones, dropping some. The table has 85,000 to 100,000 clones, almost 70% seen once; the top ten hold roughly 50%. Notes on this clone: The target antigen is unknown.

J is TRBJ1-1 and V is TRBV25-1, with a weak D call TRBD1 (5 bases). The sequencing input was memory CD8+ T cells sorted from blood. Subset in this sample: CD45RO+ cells pooled with CCR7-negative TemRA cells. This clonotype originated in a man aged 30 to 45 in good health. CDR3 residues: CASSFLQGAGTEAFF. The CDR3 DNA reads as TGTGCCAGCAGTTTCTTGCAGGGTGCTGGCACTGAAGCTTTCTTT.